These T cell receptor beta chains were read from a single sample in a study of shared clonotypes between healthy human individuals. This table comes from immunoSEQ multiplex PCR, and its TCRdb copy is limited to in-frame clones, with some not included. The sample contains over a million clones, roughly 80% of which appear only once. Specimen: memory CD4+ T cells sorted from blood. Every receptor here comes from a man aged 18 to 30 in good health. The CDR3 runs from the conserved cysteine through the conserved F or W. Each record gives: V gene, J gene, D gene, clone size, CDR3 DNA, CDR3 protein. D genes are given only for firm matches. Some rows have no size entry. The others give once, few or many, or a class for an expanded clone.

v_gene: TRBV27
j_gene: TRBJ1-3
d_gene: NA
abundance: NA
CDR3nt: TGTGCCAGCAGTTTGGCACCCGGGGCCACCATATATTTT
CDR3aa: CASSLAPGATIYF

v_gene: TRBV9
j_gene: TRBJ2-1
d_gene: TRBD2
abundance: NA
CDR3nt: TGTGCCAGCAGCGTAGCCACTAGCGGGAGTTATGAGCAGTTCTTC
CDR3aa: CASSVATSGSYEQFF

v_gene: TRBV7-2
j_gene: TRBJ1-3
d_gene: NA
abundance: NA
CDR3nt: TGTGCCAGCAGCTTAGAGGTCGGGGGCGCTGGAAACACCATATATTTT
CDR3aa: CASSLEVGGAGNTIYF

v_gene: TRBV18
j_gene: TRBJ1-2
d_gene: NA
abundance: NA
CDR3nt: TGTGCCAGCTCACCACCAAGTAATTATGGCTACACCTTC
CDR3aa: CASSPPSNYGYTF

v_gene: TRBV18
j_gene: TRBJ2-3
d_gene: TRBD1
abundance: NA
CDR3nt: TGTGCCAGCTCACCATACGGACAGGCCTCTAGCACAGATACGCAGTATTTT
CDR3aa: CASSPYGQASSTDTQYF

v_gene: TRBV7-9
j_gene: TRBJ2-2
d_gene: NA
abundance: NA
CDR3nt: TGTGCCAGCAGCTACCAGGAGGGGGCCGGGGAGCTGTTTTTT
CDR3aa: CASSYQEGAGELFF

v_gene: TRBV7-8
j_gene: TRBJ1-2
d_gene: NA
abundance: few
CDR3nt: TGTGCCAGCAGCTTAGCCGGAATTGGCTACACCTTC
CDR3aa: CASSLAGIGYTF

v_gene: TRBV9
j_gene: TRBJ2-7
d_gene: TRBD2
abundance: NA
CDR3nt: TGTGCCAGCAGCGTAGATGTGAGCGGGGGGGCATACGAGCAGTACTTC
CDR3aa: CASSVDVSGGAYEQYF

v_gene: TRBV5-1
j_gene: TRBJ1-5
d_gene: NA
abundance: NA
CDR3nt: TGCGCCAGCAGCTTGGAGGGGGGGCCCCAGCATTTT
CDR3aa: CASSLEGGPQHF

v_gene: TRBV21-1
j_gene: TRBJ1-5
d_gene: NA
abundance: NA
CDR3nt: TGTGCCAGCAGCAAAAGGGGGGGCTTATATAGCAATCAGCCCCAGCATTTT
CDR3aa: CASSKRGGLYSNQPQHF

v_gene: TRBV19
j_gene: TRBJ1-1
d_gene: TRBD1
abundance: NA
CDR3nt: TGTGCCAGTAGTAGGTGGGGACAGGCGGGCACTGAAGCTTTCTTT
CDR3aa: CASSRWGQAGTEAFF

v_gene: TRBV5-6
j_gene: TRBJ1-6
d_gene: NA
abundance: NA
CDR3nt: TGTGCCAGCAGCTTGGCTCTCGGGGATTCACCCCTCCACTTT
CDR3aa: CASSLALGDSPLHF

v_gene: TRBV5-6
j_gene: TRBJ2-7
d_gene: NA
abundance: many
CDR3nt: TGTGCCAGCAGCTTGGGTACACAGGGTTACGAGCAGTACTTC
CDR3aa: CASSLGTQGYEQYF

v_gene: TRBV7-9
j_gene: TRBJ1-6
d_gene: NA
abundance: few
CDR3nt: TGTGCCAGCAGCTTCTCTACAGTCGGTAATTCACCCCTCCACTTT
CDR3aa: CASSFSTVGNSPLHF

v_gene: TRBV30
j_gene: TRBJ2-7
d_gene: NA
abundance: NA
CDR3nt: TGTGCCTGGACGAGATCCTCCTACGAGCAGTACTTC
CDR3aa: CAWTRSSYEQYF

v_gene: TRBV5-4
j_gene: TRBJ2-2
d_gene: TRBD2
abundance: few
CDR3nt: TGTGCCAGCAGCTTTGGGACTAGCGACGCCGGGGAGCTGTTTTTT
CDR3aa: CASSFGTSDAGELFF

v_gene: TRBV11-2
j_gene: TRBJ2-3
d_gene: NA
abundance: NA
CDR3nt: TGTGCCAGCAGCTCAATGGGGCTCACAGATACGCAGTATTTT
CDR3aa: CASSSMGLTDTQYF

v_gene: TRBV6-6
j_gene: TRBJ2-7
d_gene: TRBD2
abundance: NA
CDR3nt: TGTGCCAGCAGTTACTCTGACGGGGGGGCCTACGAGCAGTACTTC
CDR3aa: CASSYSDGGAYEQYF